The TCR beta chain described here comes from a study of T cell responses to AZD1222 COVID-19 vaccine. General study findings and limits: Breadth and depth of Spike-specific TCRs rose after two AZD1222 doses. White British donors predominated, females outnumbered males, and clonal diversity was possibly underestimated.

Samples with a second dose at about 4 or about 12 weeks were pooled together. With respect to this clone: Its antigen is not known.

The CDR3 runs 14 residues. Trimming stripped 9 bases from V and 0 bases from J, with 15 bases between. CDR1 and CDR2 (germline): MNHEY, SMNVEV (reference sequence). The repertoire was sequenced with immunoSEQ multiplex PCR; TCRdb's copy has only in-frame clones and lacks some. Seen here are about 77,000 clones, 92% observed once, and the top ten hold around 4.5%. Sequenced here: peripheral blood, sampled 28 days after the second AZD1222 dose. The chain joins TRBV27 to TRBJ2-7; the D gene is possibly TRBD2 (8 bases). The clonotype originates from an adult who received the AZD1222 COVID-19 vaccine. DNA for the CDR3: TGTGCCAGTCGGGGGGGACAGAGCTCCTACGAGCAGTACTTC. This sequence encodes CASRGGQSSYEQYF.